This TCR beta chain was captured in a study of T cell changes during pregnancy in multiple sclerosis. Trimming left V 6 bases short and J 5 bases short, with 10 bases between. The CDR3 runs to 13 residues. Germline V gene sequence: CDR1 MNHEY, CDR2 SMNVEV (reference sequence). Assay used: immunoSEQ multiplex PCR; TCRdb lists only in-frame clones, some missing. Among 50,000 to 75,000 clones listed, 90% to 95% were seen once. The clonotype originates from a female donor in good health, enrolled as a control in a pregnancy study. The V and J genes are TRBV27 and TRBJ2-2, with D possibly TRBD2 on 5 matching bases. Sequences were derived from peripheral blood, sampled in the third trimester of pregnancy. The DNA for the CDR3 is TGTGCCAGCAGCCGGACTGCGACCGGGGAGCTGTTTTTT. Encoded protein: CASSRTATGELFF.